The clone carrying this TCR beta chain has at least ten counts. Its antigen is not known. Sequenced by immunoSEQ multiplex PCR; TCRdb stores in-frame clones only, minus some. The profile shows approximately 130,000 clones, 70% to 90% of them singletons. The sample belongs to a study of T cell responses to AZD1222 COVID-19 vaccine. Findings of the study overall: Seropositivity was recorded at baseline in only six AZD1222 recipients.

The CDR3 has 14 residues. The germline V and J ends were trimmed by 2 bases and 8 bases, with 10 bases remaining between them. CDR1 LNHDA and CDR2 SQIVND come from the germline V gene (reference sequence). The TCR originated in an adult who received the AZD1222 COVID-19 vaccine. The V and J genes are TRBV19 and TRBJ1-6; the D gene is possibly TRBD1 (5 bases). Here the sequenced sample was peripheral blood, taken 28 days after the second AZD1222 dose. The CDR3 reads CASSIPGIYSPLHF. DNA for the CDR3: TGTGCCAGTAGTATACCAGGGATTTATTCACCCCTCCACTTT. Full variable domain (remainder filled in from reference TRBV19 and TRBJ1-6): DGGITQSPKYLFRKEGQNVTLSCEQNLNHDAMYWYRQDPGQGLRLIYYSQIVNDFQKGDIAEGYSVSREKKESFPLTVTSAQKNPTAFYLCASSIPGIYSPLHFGNGTRLTVT.